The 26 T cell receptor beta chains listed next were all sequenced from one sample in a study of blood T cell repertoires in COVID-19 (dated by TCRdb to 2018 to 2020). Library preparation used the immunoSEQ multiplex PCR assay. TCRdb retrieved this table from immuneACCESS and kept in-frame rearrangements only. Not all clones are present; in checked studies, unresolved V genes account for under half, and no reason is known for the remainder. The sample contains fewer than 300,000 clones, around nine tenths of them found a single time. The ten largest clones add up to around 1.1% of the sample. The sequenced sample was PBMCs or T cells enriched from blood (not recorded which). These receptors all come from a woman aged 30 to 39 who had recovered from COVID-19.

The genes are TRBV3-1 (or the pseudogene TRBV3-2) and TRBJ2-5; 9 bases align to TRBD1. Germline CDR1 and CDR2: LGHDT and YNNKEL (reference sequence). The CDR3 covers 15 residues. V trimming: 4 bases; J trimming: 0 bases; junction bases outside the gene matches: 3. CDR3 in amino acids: CASSPGTGNQETQYF. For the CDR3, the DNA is TGTGCCAGCAGCCCCGGGACAGGGAACCAAGAGACCCAGTACTTC.

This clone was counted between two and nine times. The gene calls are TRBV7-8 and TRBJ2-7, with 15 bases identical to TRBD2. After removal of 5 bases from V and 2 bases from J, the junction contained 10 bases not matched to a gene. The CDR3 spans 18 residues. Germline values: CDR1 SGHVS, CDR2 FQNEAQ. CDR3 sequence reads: CASSRGGLAGGRTYEQYF. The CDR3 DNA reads TGTGCCAGCAGCCGAGGGGGACTAGCGGGAGGAAGAACCTACGAGCAGTACTTC. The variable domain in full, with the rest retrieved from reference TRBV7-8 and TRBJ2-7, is GAGVSQSPRYKVAKRGQDVALRCDPISGHVSLFWYQQALGQGPEFLTYFQNEAQLDKSGLPSDRFFAERPEGSVSTLKIQRTQQEDSAVYLCASSRGGLAGGRTYEQYFGPGTRLTVT.

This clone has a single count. The CDR3, as DNA: TGTGCCAGCAGCTCTCAGGGGGCCGGCAATCAGCCCCAGCATTTT. Encoded protein: CASSSQGAGNQPQHF. The rearrangement uses TRBV28 and TRBJ1-5; 8 bases map to TRBD1. This CDR3 contains 15 residues. With V trimmed by 6 bases and J by 2 bases, 6 bases remained unmatched. The V gene's germline CDR1 is MDHEN and CDR2 SYDVKM.

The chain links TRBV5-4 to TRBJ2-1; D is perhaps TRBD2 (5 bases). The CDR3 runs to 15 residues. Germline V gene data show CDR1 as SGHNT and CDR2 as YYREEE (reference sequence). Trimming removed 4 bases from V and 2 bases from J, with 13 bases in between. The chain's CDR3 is CASSILDSTYNEQFF. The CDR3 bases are TGTGCCAGCAGCATACTGGACTCGACCTACAATGAGCAGTTCTTC.

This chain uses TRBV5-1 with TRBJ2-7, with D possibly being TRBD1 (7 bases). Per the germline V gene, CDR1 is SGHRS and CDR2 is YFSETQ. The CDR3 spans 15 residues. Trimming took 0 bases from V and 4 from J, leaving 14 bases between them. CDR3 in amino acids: CASSLDRGGRYEQYF. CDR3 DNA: TGCGCCAGCAGCTTGGACAGGGGAGGTCGGTACGAGCAGTACTTC.

The CDR3 sequence: CASSRGAFNEKLFF. CDR3 nucleotides: TGTGCCAGCAGCCGGGGCGCCTTTAATGAAAAACTGTTTTTT. The chain employs TRBV3-1 (or the pseudogene TRBV3-2) and TRBJ1-4; a possible D gene is TRBD1 (5 bases). CDR1 and CDR2 (germline): LGHDT, YNNKEL (reference sequence). V lost 4 bases and J 4 bases, leaving 10 bases between the germline ends. This CDR3 region has 14 residues.

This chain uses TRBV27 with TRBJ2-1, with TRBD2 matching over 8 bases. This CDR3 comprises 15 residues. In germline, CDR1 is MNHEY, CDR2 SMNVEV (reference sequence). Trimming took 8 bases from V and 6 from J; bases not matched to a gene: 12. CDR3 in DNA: TGTGCCAGCGGTCTCCTAGGACTAGCTAGCAATGAGCAGTTCTTC. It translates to CASGLLGLASNEQFF.

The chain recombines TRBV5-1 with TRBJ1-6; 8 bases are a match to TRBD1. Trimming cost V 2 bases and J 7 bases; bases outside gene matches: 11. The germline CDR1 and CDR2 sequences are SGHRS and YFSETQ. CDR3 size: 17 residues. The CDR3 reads CASSFDSRTGKNSPLHF. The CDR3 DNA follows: TGCGCCAGCAGCTTTGACAGCCGGACAGGGAAAAATTCACCCCTCCACTTT.

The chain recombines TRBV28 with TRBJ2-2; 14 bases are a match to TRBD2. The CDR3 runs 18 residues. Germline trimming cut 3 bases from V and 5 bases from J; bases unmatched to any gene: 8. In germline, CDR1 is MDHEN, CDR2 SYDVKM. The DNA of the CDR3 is TGTGCCAGCAGTTTGCTTGGACTAGCGGGAGGTGGGACCGGGGAGCTGTTTTTT. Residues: CASSLLGLAGGGTGELFF.

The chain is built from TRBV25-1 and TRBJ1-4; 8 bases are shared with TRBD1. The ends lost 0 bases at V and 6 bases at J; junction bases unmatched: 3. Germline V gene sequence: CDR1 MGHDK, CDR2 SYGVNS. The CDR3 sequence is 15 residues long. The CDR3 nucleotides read TGTGCCAGCAGTGAATACAGGGGGCGTGATGAAAAACTGTTTTTT. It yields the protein CASSEYRGRDEKLFF.

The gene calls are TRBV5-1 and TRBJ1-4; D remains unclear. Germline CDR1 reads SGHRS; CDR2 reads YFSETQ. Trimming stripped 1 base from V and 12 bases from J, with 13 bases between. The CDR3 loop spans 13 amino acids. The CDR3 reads CASSLSGRSELFF. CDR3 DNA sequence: TGCGCCAGCAGCTTGTCCGGGAGGTCGGAACTGTTTTTT.

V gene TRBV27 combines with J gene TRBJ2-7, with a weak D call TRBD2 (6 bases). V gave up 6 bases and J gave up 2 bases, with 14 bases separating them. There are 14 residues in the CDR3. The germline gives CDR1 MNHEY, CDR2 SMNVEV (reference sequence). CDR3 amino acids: CASRPSAAAYEQYF. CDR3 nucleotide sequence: TGTGCCAGCAGACCTAGCGCCGCTGCCTACGAGCAGTACTTC.

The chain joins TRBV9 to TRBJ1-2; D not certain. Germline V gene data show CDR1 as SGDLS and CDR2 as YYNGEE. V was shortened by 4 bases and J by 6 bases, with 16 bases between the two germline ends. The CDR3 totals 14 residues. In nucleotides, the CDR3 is TGTGCCAGCAGCCCTCGGAGGGCCCCCGATGGCTACACCTTC. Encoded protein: CASSPRRAPDGYTF.

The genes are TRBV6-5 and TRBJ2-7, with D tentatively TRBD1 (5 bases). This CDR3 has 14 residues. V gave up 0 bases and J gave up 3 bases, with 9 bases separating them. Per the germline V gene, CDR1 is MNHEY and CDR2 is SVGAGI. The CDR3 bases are TGTGCCAGCAGTTACTCTGGGCAGGGCTACGAGCAGTACTTC. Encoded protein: CASSYSGQGYEQYF.

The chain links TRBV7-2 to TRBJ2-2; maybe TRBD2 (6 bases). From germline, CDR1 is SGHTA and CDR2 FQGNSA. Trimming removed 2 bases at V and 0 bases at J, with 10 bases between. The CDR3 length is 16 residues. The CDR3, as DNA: TGTGCCAGCAGCTTATCTCCTAGCGCGAACACCGGGGAGCTGTTTTTT. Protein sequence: CASSLSPSANTGELFF. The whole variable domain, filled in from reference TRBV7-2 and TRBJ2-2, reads GAGVSQSPSNKVTEKGKDVELRCDPISGHTALYWYRQSLGQGLEFLIYFQGNSAPDKSGLPSDRFSAERTGGSVSTLTIQRTQQEDSAVYLCASSLSPSANTGELFFGEGSRLTVL.

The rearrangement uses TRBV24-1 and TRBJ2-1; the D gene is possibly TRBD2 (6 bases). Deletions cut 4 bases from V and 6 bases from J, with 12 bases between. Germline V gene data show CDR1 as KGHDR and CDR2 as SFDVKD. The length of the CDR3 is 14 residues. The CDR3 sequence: CATSDARGSNEQFF. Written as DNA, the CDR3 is TGTGCCACCAGTGACGCCCGGGGGTCCAATGAGCAGTTCTTC.

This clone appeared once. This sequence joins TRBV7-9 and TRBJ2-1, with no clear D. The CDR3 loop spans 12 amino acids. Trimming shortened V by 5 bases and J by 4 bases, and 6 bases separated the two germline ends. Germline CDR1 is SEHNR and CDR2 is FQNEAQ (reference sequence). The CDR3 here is CASSREYNEQFF. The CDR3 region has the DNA TGTGCCAGCAGCCGCGAATACAATGAGCAGTTCTTC.

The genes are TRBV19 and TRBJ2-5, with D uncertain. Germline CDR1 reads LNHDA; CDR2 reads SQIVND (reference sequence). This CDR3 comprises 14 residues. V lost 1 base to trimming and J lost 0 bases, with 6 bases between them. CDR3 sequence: CASSIGQYQETQYF. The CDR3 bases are TGTGCCAGTAGTATAGGCCAGTACCAAGAGACCCAGTACTTC.

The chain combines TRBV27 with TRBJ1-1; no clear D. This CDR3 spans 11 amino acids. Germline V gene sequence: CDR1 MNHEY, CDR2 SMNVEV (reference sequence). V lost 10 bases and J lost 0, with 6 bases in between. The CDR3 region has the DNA TGTGCCACCCATTTGAACACTGAAGCTTTCTTT. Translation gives CATHLNTEAFF.

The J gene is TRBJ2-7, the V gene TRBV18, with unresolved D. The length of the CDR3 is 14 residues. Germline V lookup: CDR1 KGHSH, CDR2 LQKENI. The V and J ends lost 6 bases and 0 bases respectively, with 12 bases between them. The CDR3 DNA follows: TGTGCCAGCTCTCTTGACTTACTCTCCTACGAGCAGTACTTC. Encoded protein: CASSLDLLSYEQYF. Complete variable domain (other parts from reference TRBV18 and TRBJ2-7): NAGVMQNPRHLVRRRGQEARLRCSPMKGHSHVYWYRQLPEEGLKFMVYLQKENIIDESGMPKERFSAEFPKEGPSILRIQQVVRGDSAAYFCASSLDLLSYEQYFGPGTRLTVT.

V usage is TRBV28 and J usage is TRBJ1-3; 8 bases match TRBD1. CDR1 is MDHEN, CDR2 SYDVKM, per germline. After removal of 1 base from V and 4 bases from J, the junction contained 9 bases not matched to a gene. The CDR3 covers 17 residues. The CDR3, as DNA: TGTGCCAGCAGTTTATACCCCCCGACAGGGGTCGGAAACACCATATATTTT. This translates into CASSLYPPTGVGNTIYF.

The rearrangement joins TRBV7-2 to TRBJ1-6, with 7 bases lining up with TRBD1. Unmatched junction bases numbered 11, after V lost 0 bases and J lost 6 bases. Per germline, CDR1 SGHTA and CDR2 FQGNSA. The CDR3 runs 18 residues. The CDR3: CASSLARRGQGVNSPLHF. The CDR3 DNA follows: TGTGCCAGCAGCTTAGCGAGGAGGGGGCAAGGCGTTAATTCACCCCTCCACTTT.

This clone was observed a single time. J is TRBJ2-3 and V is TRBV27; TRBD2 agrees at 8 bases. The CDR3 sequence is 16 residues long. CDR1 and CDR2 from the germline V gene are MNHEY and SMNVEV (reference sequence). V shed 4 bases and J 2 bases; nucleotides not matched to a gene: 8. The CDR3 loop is CASSSHSGLVTDTQYF. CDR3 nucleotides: TGTGCCAGCAGTTCACATTCGGGACTAGTCACAGATACGCAGTATTTT.

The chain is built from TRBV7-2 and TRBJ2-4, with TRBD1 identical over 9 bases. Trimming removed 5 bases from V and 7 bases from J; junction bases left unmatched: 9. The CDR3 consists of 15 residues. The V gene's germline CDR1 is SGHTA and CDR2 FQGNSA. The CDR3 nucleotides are TGTGCCAGCAGCAGTACCGGGACAGGGACGAACATTCAGTACTTC. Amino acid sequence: CASSSTGTGTNIQYF. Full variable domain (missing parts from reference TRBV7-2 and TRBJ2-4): GAGVSQSPSNKVTEKGKDVELRCDPISGHTALYWYRQSLGQGLEFLIYFQGNSAPDKSGLPSDRFSAERTGGSVSTLTIQRTQQEDSAVYLCASSSTGTGTNIQYFGAGTRLSVL.

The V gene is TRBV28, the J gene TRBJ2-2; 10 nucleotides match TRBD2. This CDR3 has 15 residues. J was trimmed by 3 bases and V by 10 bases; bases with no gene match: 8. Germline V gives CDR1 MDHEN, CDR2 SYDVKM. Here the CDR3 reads CATQWTSGHTGELFF. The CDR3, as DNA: TGTGCCACCCAGTGGACTAGCGGCCACACCGGGGAGCTGTTTTTT.

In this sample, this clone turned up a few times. CDR3 protein: CASRSGGSSNQPQHF. CDR3 sequence (DNA): TGTGCCAGCAGGTCGGGTGGTTCGAGCAATCAGCCCCAGCATTTT. The chain couples TRBV28 to TRBJ1-5; the D is unclear. Per the germline V gene, CDR1 is MDHEN and CDR2 is SYDVKM. The CDR3 totals 15 residues. Trimming pared 6 bases from V and 1 base from J, leaving 13 bases between.